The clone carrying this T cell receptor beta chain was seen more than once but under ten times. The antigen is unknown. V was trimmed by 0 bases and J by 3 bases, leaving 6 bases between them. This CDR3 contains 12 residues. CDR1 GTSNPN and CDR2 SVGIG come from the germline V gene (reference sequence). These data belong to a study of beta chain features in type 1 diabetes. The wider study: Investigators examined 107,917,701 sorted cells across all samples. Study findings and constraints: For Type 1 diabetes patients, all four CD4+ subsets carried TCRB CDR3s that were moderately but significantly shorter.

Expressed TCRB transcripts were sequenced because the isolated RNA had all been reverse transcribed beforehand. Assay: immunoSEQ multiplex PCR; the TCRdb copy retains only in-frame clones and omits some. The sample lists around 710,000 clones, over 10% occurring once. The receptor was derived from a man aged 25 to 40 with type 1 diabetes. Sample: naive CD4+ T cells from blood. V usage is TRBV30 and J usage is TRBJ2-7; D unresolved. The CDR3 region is CAWSVASYEQYF. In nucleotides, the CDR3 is TGTGCCTGGAGTGTAGCGAGCTACGAGCAGTACTTC.